These T cell receptor beta chains were read from a single sample in a study of T cell responses to AZD1222 COVID-19 vaccine. The assay was immunoSEQ multiplex PCR, and TCRdb's table has in-frame clones only and misses some. Of approximately 98,000 clones in the sample, around nine tenths were seen once. The material was peripheral blood, obtained on day 0 of MenACWY control vaccination. Receptors were obtained from an adult in good health. CDR3s include the opening cysteine and the closing phenylalanine or tryptophan. D genes are given only for firm matches. Only part of the rows carry a size: once, few, many, or a class if the clone is expanded.

>TRBJ2-1|TRBD1|.|14|TRBV5-1
CASSSSTGVNEQFF
TGCGCCAGCAGCTCCTCGACAGGGGTCAATGAGCAGTTCTTC
>TRBJ1-5|.|.|15|TRBV6-6
CASSGGHNSNQPQHF
TGTGCCAGCAGTGGTGGACACAATAGCAATCAGCCCCAGCATTTT
>TRBJ2-2|.|.|15|TRBV7-9
CASSSPGSSTGELFF
TGTGCCAGCAGCTCTCCCGGGTCCAGCACCGGGGAGCTGTTTTTT
>TRBJ1-3|.|.|12|TRBV24-1
CATRGSGNTIYF
TGTGCCACCCGTGGCTCTGGAAACACCATATATTTT
>TRBJ2-1|TRBD2|.|13|TRBV24-1
CATSGGAYNEQFF
TGTGCCACCAGCGGGGGGGCTTACAATGAGCAGTTCTTC
>TRBJ2-7|.|.|15|TRBV19
CASSSPGGINYEQYF
TGTGCCAGTAGTTCCCCCGGCGGGATTAACTACGAGCAGTACTTC
>TRBJ2-7|TRBD2|.|15|TRBV5-4
CASSLAGAGGSEQYF
TGTGCCAGCAGCTTGGCCGGAGCGGGGGGTTCCGAGCAGTACTTC
>TRBJ1-3|.|.|15|TRBV3-1/TRBV3-2
CASSQERGSGNTIYF
TGTGCCAGCAGCCAAGAAAGGGGCTCTGGAAACACCATATATTTT
>TRBJ2-7|.|.|14|TRBV3-1/TRBV3-2
CASSPTGISYEQYF
TGTGCCAGCAGCCCGACTGGTATCTCCTACGAGCAGTACTTC
>TRBJ2-3|TRBD2|few|15|TRBV6-4
CASSGLAGGTDTQYF
TGTGCCAGCAGTGGACTAGCGGGGGGCACAGATACGCAGTATTTT
>TRBJ2-5|.|.|13|TRBV14
CASSQVGQETQYF
TGTGCCAGCAGCCAAGTGGGACAAGAGACCCAGTACTTC
>TRBJ1-2|.|.|13|TRBV28
CASSLDRNYGYTF
TGTGCCAGCAGTTTGGACAGAAACTATGGCTACACCTTC
>TRBJ1-6|.|.|16|TRBV27
CASRTLGTGYNSPLHF
TGTGCCAGCAGGACATTAGGGACGGGATATAATTCACCCCTCCACTTT
>TRBJ1-1|TRBD1|.|18|TRBV4-1
CASSQEKGAAGWNTEAFF
TGCGCCAGCAGCCAAGAAAAGGGGGCGGCAGGGTGGAACACTGAAGCTTTCTTT
>TRBJ1-6|.|.|16|TRBV21-1
CASSTNGTLYNSPLHF
TGTGCCAGCAGCACCAACGGGACCCTCTATAATTCACCCCTCCACTTT
>TRBJ1-2|.|.|14|TRBV30
CAGATAALFYGYTF
TGTGCCGGGGCAACAGCAGCCCTTTTCTATGGCTACACCTTC
>TRBJ1-6|.|.|15|TRBV25-1
CASSQAGGSNSPLHF
TGTGCCAGCAGCCAAGCGGGGGGTTCTAATTCACCCCTCCACTTT
>TRBJ1-1|TRBD1|.|13|TRBV10-3
CAIIGTGGTEAFF
TGTGCCATCATTGGGACAGGGGGAACTGAAGCTTTCTTT
>TRBJ1-4|.|.|12|TRBV30
CAWSPAAEKLFF
TGTGCCTGGAGTCCGGCAGCTGAAAAACTGTTTTTT
>TRBJ2-7|.|.|11|TRBV2
CASSGQYEQYF
TGTGCCAGCAGCGGACAGTACGAGCAGTACTTC
>TRBJ1-1|.|.|14|TRBV6-2/TRBV6-3
CASSPPEANTEAFF
TGTGCCAGCAGCCCTCCTGAGGCGAACACTGAAGCTTTCTTT
>TRBJ2-2|.|.|14|TRBV19
CASNGNRWAGELFF
TGTGCCAGTAACGGAAACAGGTGGGCCGGGGAGCTGTTTTTT
>TRBJ1-2|.|.|12|TRBV4-3
CASSQAGYGYTF
TGCGCCAGCAGCCAAGCAGGGTATGGCTACACCTTC
>TRBJ1-2|TRBD1|.|13|TRBV6-5
CASSRQGAGGYTF
TGTGCCAGCAGCCGACAGGGGGCAGGTGGCTACACCTTC
>TRBJ1-2|.|.|15|TRBV4-1
CASSQASRVKDGYTF
TGCGCCAGCAGCCAAGCTTCCAGGGTTAAGGATGGCTACACCTTC
>TRBJ1-2|TRBD1|.|15|TRBV27
CASRPNQQGSYGYTF
TGTGCCAGCAGACCAAACCAACAGGGGAGCTATGGCTACACCTTC
>TRBJ2-5|.|.|12|TRBV29-1
CSVEVPPETQYF
TGCAGCGTTGAAGTTCCCCCAGAGACCCAGTACTTC
>TRBJ2-3|.|.|13|TRBV7-2
CASRRAGSDTQYF
TGTGCCAGCAGGAGGGCGGGGTCAGATACGCAGTATTTT
>TRBJ2-7|TRBD1|.|14|TRBV5-1
CASSLEHRGDEQYF
TGCGCCAGCAGCCTAGAGCACAGGGGGGACGAGCAGTACTTC
>TRBJ1-2|TRBD1|.|14|TRBV28
CASSLGQGDYGYTF
TGTGCCAGCAGCCTCGGACAGGGGGACTATGGCTACACCTTC
>TRBJ1-2|.|.|15|TRBV11-2
CASSQGRAANYGYTF
TGTGCCAGCAGCCAGGGACGGGCGGCTAACTATGGCTACACCTTC
>TRBJ2-5|.|.|15|TRBV9
CASSVDAGARETQYF
TGTGCCAGCAGCGTAGACGCAGGGGCACGGGAGACCCAGTACTTC
>TRBJ1-1|TRBD1|.|14|TRBV11-1
CASSSETGGTEAFF
TGTGCCAGCAGCTCGGAAACAGGGGGCACTGAAGCTTTCTTT
>TRBJ1-1|.|.|14|TRBV27
CASSLSRLNPEAFF
TGTGCCAGCAGTTTATCGAGGTTAAACCCTGAAGCTTTCTTT
>TRBJ2-7|.|.|17|TRBV11-2
CASSFAGIGVGNYEQYF
TGTGCCAGCAGCTTTGCCGGCATAGGAGTCGGCAACTACGAGCAGTACTTC
>TRBJ2-7|.|.|14|TRBV23-1
CASLTRGSSYEQYF
TGCGCCAGCCTTACCCGAGGGAGCTCCTACGAGCAGTACTTC
>TRBJ2-7|TRBD1|once|15|TRBV5-6
CASSLVDRGPYEQYF
TGTGCCAGCAGCTTGGTGGACAGGGGTCCCTACGAGCAGTACTTC
>TRBJ1-1|TRBD1|.|14|TRBV6-5
CASSSQGGHTEAFF
TGTGCCAGCAGTTCCCAGGGGGGGCACACTGAAGCTTTCTTT
>TRBJ2-7|.|.|11|TRBV6-1
CASSEIYEQYF
TGTGCCAGCAGTGAAATATACGAGCAGTACTTC
>TRBJ1-3|TRBD1|.|15|TRBV5-4
CASSAGQGFGNTIYF
TGTGCCAGCAGTGCGGGACAGGGGTTTGGAAACACCATATATTTT
>TRBJ1-2|.|.|15|TRBV2
CASSEQPGSVAGYTF
TGTGCCAGCAGTGAACAACCGGGTAGTGTAGCTGGCTACACCTTC
>TRBJ1-1|.|.|14|TRBV10-3
CAISREGGNTEAFF
TGTGCCATCAGTCGGGAGGGGGGGAACACTGAAGCTTTCTTT
>TRBJ2-2|TRBD1|.|16|TRBV7-2
CASSLVSRGYTGELFF
TGTGCCAGCAGCTTAGTCTCCAGGGGGTACACCGGGGAGCTGTTTTTT
>TRBJ1-1|.|once|13|TRBV5-4
CASGQVGNTEAFF
TGTGCCAGCGGCCAGGTAGGGAACACTGAAGCTTTCTTT
>TRBJ1-2|.|.|14|TRBV24-1
CATSDPTSAGGYTF
TGTGCCACCAGTGACCCAACTTCGGCGGGAGGCTACACCTTC
>TRBJ1-2|.|.|11|TRBV12-3/TRBV12-4
CASSLSVGYTF
TGTGCCAGCAGTTTATCTGTGGGCTACACCTTC
>TRBJ1-2|.|.|14|TRBV2
CASSDGQLYYGYTF
TGTGCCAGCAGTGACGGCCAGCTTTACTATGGCTACACCTTC
>TRBJ1-6|TRBD1|once|14|TRBV7-2
CASSQGQANSPLHF
TGTGCCAGCAGCCAAGGACAGGCTAATTCACCCCTCCACTTT
>TRBJ2-7|.|few|16|TRBV28
CASSLRGHYLGYEQYF
TGTGCCAGCAGTTTGAGAGGACATTACCTCGGCTACGAGCAGTACTTC
>TRBJ2-1|TRBD1|.|17|TRBV7-9
CASSAVGRGLSDNEQFF
TGTGCCAGCAGCGCCGTTGGCAGGGGGCTATCGGACAATGAGCAGTTCTTC
>TRBJ2-1|TRBD2|.|16|TRBV7-2
CASSLVSASGAYEQFF
TGTGCCAGCAGCTTAGTTTCGGCTAGCGGGGCTTATGAGCAGTTCTTC
>TRBJ1-2|TRBD1|once|14|TRBV18
CASSPGQATYGYTF
TGTGCCAGCTCACCCGGACAGGCAACCTATGGCTACACCTTC